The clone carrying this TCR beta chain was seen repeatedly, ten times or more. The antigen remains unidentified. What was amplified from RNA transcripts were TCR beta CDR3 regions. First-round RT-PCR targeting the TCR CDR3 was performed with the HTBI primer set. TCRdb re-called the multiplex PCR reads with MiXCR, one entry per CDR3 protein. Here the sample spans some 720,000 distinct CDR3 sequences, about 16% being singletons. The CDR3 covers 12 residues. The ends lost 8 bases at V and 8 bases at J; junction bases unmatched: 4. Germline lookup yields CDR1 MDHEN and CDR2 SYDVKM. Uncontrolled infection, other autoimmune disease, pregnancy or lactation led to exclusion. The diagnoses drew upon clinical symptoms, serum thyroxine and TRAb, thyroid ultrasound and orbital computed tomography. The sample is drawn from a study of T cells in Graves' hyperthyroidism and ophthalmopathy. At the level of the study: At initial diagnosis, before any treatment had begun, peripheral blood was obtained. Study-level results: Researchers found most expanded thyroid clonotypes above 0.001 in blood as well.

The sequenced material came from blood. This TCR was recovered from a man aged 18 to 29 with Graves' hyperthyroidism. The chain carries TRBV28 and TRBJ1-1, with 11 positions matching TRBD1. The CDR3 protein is CASGQGASEAFF. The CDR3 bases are TGTGCCAGCGGACAGGGGGCATCAGAAGCTTTCTTT.